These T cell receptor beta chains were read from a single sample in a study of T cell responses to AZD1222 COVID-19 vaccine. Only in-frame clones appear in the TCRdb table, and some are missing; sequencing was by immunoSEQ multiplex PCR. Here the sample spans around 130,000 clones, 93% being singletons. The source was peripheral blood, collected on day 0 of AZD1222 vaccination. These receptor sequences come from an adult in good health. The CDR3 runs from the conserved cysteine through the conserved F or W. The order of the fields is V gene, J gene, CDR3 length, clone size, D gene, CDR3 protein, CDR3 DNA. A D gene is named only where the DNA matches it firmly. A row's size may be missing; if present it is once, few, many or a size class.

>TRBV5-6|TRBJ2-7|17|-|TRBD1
CASSSLVDRAIQDEQYF
TGTGCCAGCAGCTCGTTAGTGGACAGGGCCATCCAGGACGAGCAGTACTTC
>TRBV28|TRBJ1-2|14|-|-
CASSSLGSSYGYTF
TGTGCCAGCAGTTCCCTTGGGAGCTCCTATGGCTACACCTTC
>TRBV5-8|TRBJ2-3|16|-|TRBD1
CASSFGNGRTGDTQYF
TGTGCCAGCAGCTTTGGCAATGGCCGGACAGGGGATACGCAGTATTTT
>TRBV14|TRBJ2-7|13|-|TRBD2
CASSQDLNGRAYF
TGTGCCAGCAGCCAAGATCTGAACGGGAGGGCGTACTTC
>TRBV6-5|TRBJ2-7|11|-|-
CASKGLSEQYF
TGTGCCAGCAAGGGACTCTCCGAGCAGTACTTC
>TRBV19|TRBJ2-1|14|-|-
CASKDPGRGAEQFF
TGTGCCAGTAAAGATCCGGGAAGGGGGGCTGAGCAGTTCTTC
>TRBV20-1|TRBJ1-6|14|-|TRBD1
CSASSGTGRSPLHF
TGCAGTGCTAGTTCCGGGACAGGGAGATCACCCCTCCACTTT
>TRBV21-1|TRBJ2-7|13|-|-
CLALGQGIYEQYF
TGCTTAGCGCTGGGACAGGGGATCTACGAGCAGTACTTC
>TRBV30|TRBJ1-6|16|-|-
CAWKPVGQRGRGPLHF
TGTGCCTGGAAACCCGTTGGGCAGCGGGGTCGGGGACCCCTCCACTTT
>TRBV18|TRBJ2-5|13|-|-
CASSWTRGETQYF
TGTGCCAGCTCTTGGACCCGAGGGGAGACCCAGTACTTC
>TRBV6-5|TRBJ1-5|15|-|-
CASSPVEGPNQPQHF
TGTGCCAGCAGTCCCGTAGAAGGGCCTAATCAGCCCCAGCATTTT
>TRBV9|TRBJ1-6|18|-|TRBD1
CASSGGQGVASYNSPLHF
TGTGCCAGCAGCGGAGGACAGGGGGTTGCATCCTATAATTCACCCCTCCACTTT
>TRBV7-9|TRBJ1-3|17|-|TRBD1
CASSRKQGTDTGNTIYF
TGTGCCAGCAGCCGTAAACAGGGGACTGATACTGGAAACACCATATATTTT
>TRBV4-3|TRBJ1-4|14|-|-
CASSQDRAGEKLFF
TGCGCCAGCAGCCAAGACAGGGCCGGTGAAAAACTGTTTTTT
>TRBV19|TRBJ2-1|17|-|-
CASSITYLRARDNEQFF
TGTGCCAGTAGTATTACCTATTTACGGGCGAGAGACAATGAGCAGTTCTTC
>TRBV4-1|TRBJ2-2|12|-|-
CASSQDLRELFF
TGCGCCAGCAGCCAAGATTTAAGGGAGCTGTTTTTT
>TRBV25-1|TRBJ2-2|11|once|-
CASSRGGELFF
TGTGCCAGCAGCCGCGGCGGGGAGCTGTTTTTT
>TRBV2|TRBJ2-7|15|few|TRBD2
CASQLDSGRAYEQYF
TGTGCCAGCCAGTTAGATAGCGGGAGGGCCTACGAGCAGTACTTC
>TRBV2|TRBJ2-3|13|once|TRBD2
CASAAGGTDTQYF
TGTGCCAGCGCGGCGGGGGGCACAGATACGCAGTATTTT
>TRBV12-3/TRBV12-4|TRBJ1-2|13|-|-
CASSIGTAYGYTF
TGTGCCAGCAGCATCGGGACGGCCTATGGCTACACCTTC
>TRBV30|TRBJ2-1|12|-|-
CAWSVSPREQFF
TGTGCCTGGAGTGTATCGCCACGGGAGCAGTTCTTC
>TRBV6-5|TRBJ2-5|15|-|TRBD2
CASSSPTSGQETQYF
TGTGCCAGCAGTTCCCCGACTAGCGGGCAAGAGACCCAGTACTTC
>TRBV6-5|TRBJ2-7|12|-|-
CASILGVGEQYF
TGTGCCAGCATCCTAGGAGTGGGCGAGCAGTACTTC
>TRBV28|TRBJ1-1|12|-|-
CASSTQRTEAFF
TGTGCCAGCAGTACCCAGAGGACTGAAGCTTTCTTT
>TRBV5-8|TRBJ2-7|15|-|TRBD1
CASSLVRQGSYEQYF
TGTGCCAGCAGCTTGGTTCGACAGGGAAGCTACGAGCAGTACTTC
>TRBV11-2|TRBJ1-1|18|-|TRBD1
CASSLAPRDRGKNTEAFF
TGTGCCAGCAGCTTAGCACCTCGGGACAGGGGAAAGAACACTGAAGCTTTCTTT
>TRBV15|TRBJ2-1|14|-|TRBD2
CATSRARGGNEQFF
TGTGCCACCAGCAGAGCCCGGGGAGGGAATGAGCAGTTCTTC
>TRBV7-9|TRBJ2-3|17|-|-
CASSARGRETGTDTQYF
TGTGCCAGCAGCGCAAGGGGACGGGAGACGGGCACAGATACGCAGTATTTT
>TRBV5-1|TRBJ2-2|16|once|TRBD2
CASSALAGRDTGELFF
TGCGCCAGCAGCGCCTTAGCGGGTAGGGACACCGGGGAGCTGTTTTTT
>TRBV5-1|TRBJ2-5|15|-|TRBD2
CASSLEETSGETQYF
TGCGCCAGCAGCTTGGAAGAAACTAGCGGAGAGACCCAGTACTTC
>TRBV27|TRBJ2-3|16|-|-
CASNILAGAGGDTQYF
TGTGCCAGCAATATCCTCGCGGGCGCCGGTGGAGATACGCAGTATTTT
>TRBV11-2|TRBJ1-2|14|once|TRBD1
CASSWDRGPGAGAF
TGTGCCAGCAGCTGGGACAGGGGGCCCGGGGCCGGTGCGTTC
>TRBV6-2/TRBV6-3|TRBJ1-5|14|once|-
CASSLRHLHQPQHF
TGTGCCAGCAGCCTTCGACACCTACATCAGCCCCAGCATTTT
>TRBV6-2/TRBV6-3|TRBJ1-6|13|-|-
CASSYLRNSPLHF
TGTGCCAGCAGTTACTTGCGTAATTCACCCCTCCACTTT
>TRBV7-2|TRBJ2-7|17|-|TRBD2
CASSHPGLAGGLGEQYF
TGTGCCAGCAGCCATCCGGGACTAGCGGGAGGGCTGGGAGAGCAGTACTTC
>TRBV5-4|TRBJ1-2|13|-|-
CASSRETDYGYTF
TGTGCCAGCAGCCGAGAGACAGACTATGGCTACACCTTC
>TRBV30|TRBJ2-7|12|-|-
CAWSVRSYEQYF
TGTGCCTGGAGCGTCAGGTCCTACGAGCAGTACTTC
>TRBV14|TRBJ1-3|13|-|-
CASKESALNTIYF
TGTGCCAGCAAGGAGAGCGCCCTAAACACCATATATTTT
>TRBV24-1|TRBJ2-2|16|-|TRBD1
CATSDNRGLNTGELFF
TGTGCCACCAGTGATAACAGGGGTCTGAACACCGGGGAGCTGTTTTTT
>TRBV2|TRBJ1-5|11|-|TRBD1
CASTGQGARHF
TGTGCCAGCACCGGACAGGGGGCACGTCATTTT
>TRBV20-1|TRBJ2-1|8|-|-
CSARNEFF
TGCAGTGCTAGAAATGAGTTCTTC
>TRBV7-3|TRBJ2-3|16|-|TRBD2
CASSFGLAGVTDTQYF
TGTGCCAGCAGCTTTGGACTAGCGGGGGTCACAGATACGCAGTATTTT
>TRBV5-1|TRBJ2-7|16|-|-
CASRAPEQGNPYEQYF
TGCGCCAGCCGGGCACCCGAACAAGGAAACCCCTACGAGCAGTACTTC
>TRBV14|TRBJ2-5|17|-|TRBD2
CASSSPSGRTYQETQYF
TGTGCCAGCAGCTCCCCTAGCGGGAGGACGTACCAAGAGACCCAGTACTTC
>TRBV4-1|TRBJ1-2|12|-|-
CASSQDPKTRTF
TGCGCCAGCAGCCAGGATCCGAAGACACGCACCTTC
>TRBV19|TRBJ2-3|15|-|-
CASSSGDSSTDTQYF
TGTGCCAGTAGTTCGGGGGACAGTAGCACAGATACGCAGTATTTT
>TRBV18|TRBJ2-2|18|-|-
CASSLRFAGLDSTGELFF
TGTGCCAGCTCACTCCGCTTTGCGGGTCTTGATAGCACCGGGGAGCTGTTTTTT
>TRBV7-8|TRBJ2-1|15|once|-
CASSSPGGSYNEQFF
TGTGCCAGCAGCTCCCCCGGGGGATCCTACAATGAGCAGTTCTTC
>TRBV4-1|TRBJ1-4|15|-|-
CASSQGGRVEEKLFF
TGCGCCAGCAGCCAAGGGGGCAGGGTTGAAGAAAAACTGTTTTTT